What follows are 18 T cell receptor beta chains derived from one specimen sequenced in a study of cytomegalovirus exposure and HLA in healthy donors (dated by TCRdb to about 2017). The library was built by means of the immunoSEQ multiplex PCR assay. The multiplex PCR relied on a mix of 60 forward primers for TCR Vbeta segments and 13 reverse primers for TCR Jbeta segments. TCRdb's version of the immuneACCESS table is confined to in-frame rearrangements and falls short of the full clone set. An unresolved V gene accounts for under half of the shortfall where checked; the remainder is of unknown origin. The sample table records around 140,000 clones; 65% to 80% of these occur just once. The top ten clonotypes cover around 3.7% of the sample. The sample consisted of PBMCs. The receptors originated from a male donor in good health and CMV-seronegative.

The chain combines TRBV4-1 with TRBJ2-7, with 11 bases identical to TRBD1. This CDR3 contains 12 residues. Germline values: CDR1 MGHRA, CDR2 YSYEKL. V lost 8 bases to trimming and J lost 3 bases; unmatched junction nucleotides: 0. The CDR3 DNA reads TGCGCCAGCGGGACAGGGGGCTACGAGCAGTACTTC. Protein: CASGTGGYEQYF.

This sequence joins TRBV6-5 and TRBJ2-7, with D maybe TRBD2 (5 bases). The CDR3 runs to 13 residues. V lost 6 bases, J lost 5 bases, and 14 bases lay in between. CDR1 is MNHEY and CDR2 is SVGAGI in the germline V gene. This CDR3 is CASRSPGDHEQYF. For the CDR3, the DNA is TGTGCCAGCAGAAGTCCCGGGGATCACGAGCAGTACTTC.

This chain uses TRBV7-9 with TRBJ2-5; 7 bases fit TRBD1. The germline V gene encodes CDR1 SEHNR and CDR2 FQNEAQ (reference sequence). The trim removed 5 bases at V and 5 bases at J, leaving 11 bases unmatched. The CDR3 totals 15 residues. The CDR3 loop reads CASSGRGTGKETQYF. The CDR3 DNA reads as TGTGCCAGCAGCGGCAGGGGGACCGGCAAGGAGACCCAGTACTTC.

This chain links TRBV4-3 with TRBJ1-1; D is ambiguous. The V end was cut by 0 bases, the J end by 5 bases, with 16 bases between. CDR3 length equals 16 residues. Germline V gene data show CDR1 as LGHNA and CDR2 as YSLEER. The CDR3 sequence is CASSQDYTARGTEAFF. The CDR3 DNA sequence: TGCGCCAGCAGCCAAGATTATACGGCTAGAGGTACTGAAGCTTTCTTT.

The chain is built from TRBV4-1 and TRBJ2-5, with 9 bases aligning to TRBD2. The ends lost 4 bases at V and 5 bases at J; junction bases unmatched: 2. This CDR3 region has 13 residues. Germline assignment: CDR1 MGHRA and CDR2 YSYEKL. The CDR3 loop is CASSPAGGETQYF. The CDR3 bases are TGCGCCAGCAGCCCCGCGGGAGGGGAGACCCAGTACTTC.

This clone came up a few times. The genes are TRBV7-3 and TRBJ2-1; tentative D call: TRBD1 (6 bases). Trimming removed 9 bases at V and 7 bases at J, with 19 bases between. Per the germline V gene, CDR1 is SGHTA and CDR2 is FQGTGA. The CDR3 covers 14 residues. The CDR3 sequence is CASKQGSGRNEQFF. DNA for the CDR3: TGTGCCAGTAAGCAGGGGTCGGGACGGAATGAGCAGTTCTTC.

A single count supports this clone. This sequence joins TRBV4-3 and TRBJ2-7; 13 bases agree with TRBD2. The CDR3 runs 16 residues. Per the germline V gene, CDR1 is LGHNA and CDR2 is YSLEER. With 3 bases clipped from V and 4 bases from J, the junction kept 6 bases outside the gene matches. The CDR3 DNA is TGCGCCAGCAGCCACGGACTAGCGGGGGAAACTTACGAGCAGTACTTC. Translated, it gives CASSHGLAGETYEQYF.

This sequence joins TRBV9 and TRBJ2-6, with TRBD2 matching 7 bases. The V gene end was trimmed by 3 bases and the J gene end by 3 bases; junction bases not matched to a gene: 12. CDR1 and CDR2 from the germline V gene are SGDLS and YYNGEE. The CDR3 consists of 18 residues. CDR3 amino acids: CASSDPSAGVYGANVLTF. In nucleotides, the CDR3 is TGTGCCAGCAGCGACCCAAGCGCGGGAGTATATGGGGCCAACGTCCTGACTTTC.

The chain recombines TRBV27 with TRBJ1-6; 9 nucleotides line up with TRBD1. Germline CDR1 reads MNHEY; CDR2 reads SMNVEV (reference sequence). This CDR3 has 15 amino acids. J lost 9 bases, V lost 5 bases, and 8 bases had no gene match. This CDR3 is CASSPLGQGSSPLHF. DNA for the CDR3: TGTGCCAGCAGTCCCCTCGGACAGGGGTCTTCACCCCTCCACTTT.

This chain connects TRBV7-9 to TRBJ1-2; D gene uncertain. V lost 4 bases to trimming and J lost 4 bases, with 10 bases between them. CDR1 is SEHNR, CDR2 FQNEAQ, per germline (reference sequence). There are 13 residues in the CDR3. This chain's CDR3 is CASSSGETYGYTF. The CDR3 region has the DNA TGTGCCAGCAGCTCCGGGGAGACCTATGGCTACACCTTC.

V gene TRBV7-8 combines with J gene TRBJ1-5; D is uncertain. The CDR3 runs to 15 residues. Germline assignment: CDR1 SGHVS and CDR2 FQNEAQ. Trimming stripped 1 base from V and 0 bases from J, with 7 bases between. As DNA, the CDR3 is TGTGCCAGCAGCTTAGGACTGGATAGCAATCAGCCCCAGCATTTT. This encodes CASSLGLDSNQPQHF.

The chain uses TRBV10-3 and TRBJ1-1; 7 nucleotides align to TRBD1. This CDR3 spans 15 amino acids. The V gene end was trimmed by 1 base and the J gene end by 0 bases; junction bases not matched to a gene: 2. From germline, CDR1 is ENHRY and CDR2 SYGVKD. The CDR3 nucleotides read TGTGCCATCAGTGAGTGGGACAGATTGAACACTGAAGCTTTCTTT. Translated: CAISEWDRLNTEAFF.

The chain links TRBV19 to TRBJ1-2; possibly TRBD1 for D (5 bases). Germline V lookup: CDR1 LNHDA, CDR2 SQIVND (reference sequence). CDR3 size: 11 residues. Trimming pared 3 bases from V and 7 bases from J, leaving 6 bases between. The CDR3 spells CASSIGGGYTF. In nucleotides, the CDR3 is TGTGCCAGTAGTATCGGGGGTGGCTACACCTTC.

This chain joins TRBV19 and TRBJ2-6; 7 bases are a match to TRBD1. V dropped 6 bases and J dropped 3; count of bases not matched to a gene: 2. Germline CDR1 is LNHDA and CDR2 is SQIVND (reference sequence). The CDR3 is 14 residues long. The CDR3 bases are TGTGCCAGTAGCAGACAGGGTGGGGCCAACGTCCTGACTTTC. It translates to CASSRQGGANVLTF. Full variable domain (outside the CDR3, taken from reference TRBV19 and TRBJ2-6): DGGITQSPKYLFRKEGQNVTLSCEQNLNHDAMYWYRQDPGQGLRLIYYSQIVNDFQKGDIAEGYSVSREKKESFPLTVTSAQKNPTAFYLCASSRQGGANVLTFGAGSRLTVL.

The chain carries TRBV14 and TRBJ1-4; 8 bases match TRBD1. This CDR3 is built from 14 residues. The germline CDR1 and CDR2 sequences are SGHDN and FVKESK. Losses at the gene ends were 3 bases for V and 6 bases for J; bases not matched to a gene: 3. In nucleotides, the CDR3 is TGTGCCAGCAGCCACCGGACAGGGTATGAAAAACTGTTTTTT. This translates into CASSHRTGYEKLFF.

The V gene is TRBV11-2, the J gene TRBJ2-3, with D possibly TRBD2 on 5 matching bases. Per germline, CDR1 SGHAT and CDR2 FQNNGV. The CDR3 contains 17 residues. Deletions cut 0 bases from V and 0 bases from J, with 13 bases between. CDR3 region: CASSLDHSGASTDTQYF. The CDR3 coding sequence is TGTGCCAGCAGCTTAGATCACAGCGGTGCTAGCACAGATACGCAGTATTTT.

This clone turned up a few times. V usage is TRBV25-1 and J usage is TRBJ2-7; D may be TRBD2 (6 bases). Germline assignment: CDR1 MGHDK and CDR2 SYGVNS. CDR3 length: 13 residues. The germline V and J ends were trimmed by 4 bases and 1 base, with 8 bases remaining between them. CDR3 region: CASSGGRSYEQYF. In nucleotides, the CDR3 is TGTGCCAGCAGTGGAGGGAGGTCCTACGAGCAGTACTTC.

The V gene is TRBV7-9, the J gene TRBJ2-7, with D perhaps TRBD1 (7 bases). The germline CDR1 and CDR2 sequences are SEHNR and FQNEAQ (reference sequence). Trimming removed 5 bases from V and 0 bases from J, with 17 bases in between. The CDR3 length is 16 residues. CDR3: CASSTQGTYSSYEQYF. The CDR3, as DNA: TGTGCCAGCAGCACACAGGGGACTTACTCCTCCTACGAGCAGTACTTC.